The entry below gives a single T cell receptor (beta chain) sequence along with its context. The sample belongs to a study of blood T cell repertoires in COVID-19. Study as a whole: Material from acute and convalescent COVID-19 was sourced from the United States, Italy and Spain. From T cells, B-cell-depleted T cells, or PBMCs came the material, which was cDNA or gDNA.

J gave up 0 bases and V 0 bases, and 3 bases lay outside the gene matches. Germline V CDR1 and CDR2: SGHNT, YYREEE (reference sequence). CDR3 size: 17 residues. Methods used by the authors: Estimation of nucleated cell counts was performed using reference gene primer amplification. Generated by immunoSEQ multiplex PCR, the TCRdb table keeps only in-frame clones and is missing some. V and J calls and clone size are those listed in that table; D and trimming were worked out from the DNA. The sample shows some 260,000 clones, around nine tenths of them seen only once. The specimen was peripheral blood. This receptor was obtained from a woman aged 40 to 55 who had recovered from COVID-19. The chain couples TRBV5-4 to TRBJ2-2; 9 bases align to TRBD2. CDR3 DNA sequence: TGTGCCAGCAGCTTGGTAGCGGGAGCCACGAACACCGGGGAGCTGTTTTTT. This translates into CASSLVAGATNTGELFF.